This TCR beta chain was found in a study of blood T cell repertoires in COVID-19. Study information: Donors in the United States, Italy and Spain gave samples during acute or convalescent COVID-19.

Measured with immunoSEQ multiplex PCR; TCRdb has only the in-frame clones, and not every one. The sample shows 100,000 to 150,000 clones, about four fifths of them seen only once. The CDR3 has 12 amino acids. Germline CDR1 MNHEY, CDR2 SVGAGI. The V end was cut by 9 bases, the J end by 7 bases, with 15 bases between. V is TRBV6-5 and J is TRBJ2-5; the D gene is possibly TRBD1 (6 bases). The receptor was derived from an older woman with acute or convalescent COVID-19. Sequences were obtained from peripheral blood. Here the CDR3 reads CASRQGPGTQYF. CDR3 sequence (DNA): TGTGCCAGTCGGCAGGGGCCCGGGACCCAGTACTTC.